These 8 T cell receptor beta chains share one sample of origin, sequenced in a study of shared clonotypes between healthy human individuals. Assay: immunoSEQ multiplex PCR; the TCRdb copy retains only in-frame clones and omits some. The sample includes about 980,000 clones, around 80% of them seen just once. Sequences were obtained from memory CD4+ T cells sorted from blood. The subset was: CD45RA-negative fraction. These receptors were obtained from a man aged 18 to 35 in good health.

This clone came up once. The chain carries TRBV27 and TRBJ2-7; no definite D call. V lost 0 bases, J lost 5 bases, and 11 bases lay in between. The CDR3 sequence is 14 residues long. Germline V gene data show CDR1 as MNHEY and CDR2 as SMNVEV (reference sequence). DNA of the CDR3: TGTGCCAGCAGTTTATCTCCGGCCAACCACGAGCAGTACTTC. Translated: CASSLSPANHEQYF.

For this clone: The likely explanation is a read error, given a far larger clone one base away. Other DNA sequences in the sample encode the same CDR3. V gene TRBV5-6 combines with J gene TRBJ1-3; no clear D. The germline gives CDR1 SGHDT, CDR2 YYEEEE. The V and J ends lost 1 base and 4 bases respectively, with 9 bases between them. This CDR3 is built from 14 residues. CDR3 region: CASSLRGGGNTIYF. The DNA of the CDR3 is TGTGCCAGCAGCTTGCGGGGAGGAGGAAACACCATATATTTT.

The chain is built from TRBV18 and TRBJ2-5; possibly TRBD2 for D (6 bases). In germline, CDR1 is KGHSH, CDR2 LQKENI. The CDR3 length is 15 residues. V was cut by 3 bases and J by 7 bases, with 18 bases left in between. Written as DNA, the CDR3 is TGTGCCAGCTCACCGGGTTCGGGAGTCAAGGGGACCCAGTACTTC. Its translation: CASSPGSGVKGTQYF.

The chain links TRBV5-1 to TRBJ1-1; 7 positions match TRBD1. Per the germline V gene, CDR1 is SGHRS and CDR2 is YFSETQ. This CDR3 has 16 amino acids. Unmatched junction bases numbered 6, after V lost 0 bases and J lost 1 base. CDR3 sequence (DNA): TGCGCCAGCAGCTTGGGGGCTAGACAGGGGAACACTGAAGCTTTCTTT. It translates to CASSLGARQGNTEAFF.

This clone was seen more than once but under ten times. This sequence joins TRBV10-1 and TRBJ1-6; D is ambiguous. The germline CDR1 and CDR2 sequences are WNHNN and SYGVQD (reference sequence). V lost 5 bases and J lost 6, with 11 bases in between. This CDR3 contains 14 residues. The CDR3 loop reads CASSLTPSNSPLHF. CDR3 DNA: TGCGCCAGCAGTCTCACACCGAGTAATTCACCCCTCCACTTT.

V usage is TRBV10-3 and J usage is TRBJ1-5, with D unresolved. The CDR3 has 12 amino acids. Trimming pared 8 bases from V and 3 bases from J, leaving 8 bases between. The germline V gene encodes CDR1 ENHRY and CDR2 SYGVKD. CDR3 nucleotides: TGTGCCATCGGCCAGGACAATCAGCCCCAGCATTTT. Translated: CAIGQDNQPQHF.

The chain combines TRBV6-5 with TRBJ1-4, with D maybe TRBD1 (5 bases). The V end lost 4 bases, the J end lost 7 bases, and 16 bases lay between the germline ends. Germline-derived CDR1 and CDR2 are MNHEY and SVGAGI. The CDR3 loop spans 15 amino acids. CDR3 protein: CASSSSGTVGEKLFF. The CDR3 nucleotides read TGTGCCAGCAGTTCCTCCGGGACGGTCGGTGAAAAACTGTTTTTT.

Of note for this clone: Other DNA sequences of this sample code for an identical CDR3. V is TRBV18 and J is TRBJ1-5; 7 bases align to TRBD1. Germline V gene data show CDR1 as KGHSH and CDR2 as LQKENI. This CDR3 is built from 13 residues. V lost 6 bases, J lost 6 bases, and 5 bases stayed unmatched. Here the CDR3 reads CASSPTGTQPQHF. CDR3 DNA: TGTGCCAGCTCGCCGACAGGGACTCAGCCCCAGCATTTT.